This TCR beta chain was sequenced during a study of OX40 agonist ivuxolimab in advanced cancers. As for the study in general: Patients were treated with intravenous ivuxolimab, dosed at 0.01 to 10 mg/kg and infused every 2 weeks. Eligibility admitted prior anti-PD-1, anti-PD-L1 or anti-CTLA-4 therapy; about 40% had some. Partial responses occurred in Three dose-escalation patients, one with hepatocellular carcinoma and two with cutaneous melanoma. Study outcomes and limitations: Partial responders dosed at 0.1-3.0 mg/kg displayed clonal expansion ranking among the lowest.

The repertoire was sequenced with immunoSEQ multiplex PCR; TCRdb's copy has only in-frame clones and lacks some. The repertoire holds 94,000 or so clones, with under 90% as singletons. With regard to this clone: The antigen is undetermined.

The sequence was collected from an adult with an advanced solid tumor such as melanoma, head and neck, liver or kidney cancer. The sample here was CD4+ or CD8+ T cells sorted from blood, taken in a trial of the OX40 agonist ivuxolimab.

The CDR3 DNA follows: TGTGCCATCAGAGAAACTAGCGGGGGGCTTGGGGCCAACGTCCTGACTTTC. Its protein is CAIRETSGGLGANVLTF. This sequence joins TRBV10-3 and TRBJ2-6, with 12 bases fitting TRBD2. V gave up 6 bases and J gave up 3 bases; unmatched junction bases: 6. This CDR3 contains 17 residues. The V gene's germline CDR1 is ENHRY and CDR2 SYGVKD.